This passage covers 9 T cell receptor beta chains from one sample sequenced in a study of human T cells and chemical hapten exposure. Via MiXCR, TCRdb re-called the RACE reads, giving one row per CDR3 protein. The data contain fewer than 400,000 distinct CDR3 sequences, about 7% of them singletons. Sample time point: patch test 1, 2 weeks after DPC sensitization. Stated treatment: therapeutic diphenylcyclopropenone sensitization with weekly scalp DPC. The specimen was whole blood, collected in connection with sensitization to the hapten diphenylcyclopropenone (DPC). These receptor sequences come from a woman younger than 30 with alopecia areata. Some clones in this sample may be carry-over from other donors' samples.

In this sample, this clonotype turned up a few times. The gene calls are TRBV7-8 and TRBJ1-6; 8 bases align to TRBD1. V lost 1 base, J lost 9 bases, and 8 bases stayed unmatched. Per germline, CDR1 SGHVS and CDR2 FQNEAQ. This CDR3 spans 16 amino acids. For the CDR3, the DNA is TGTGCCAGCAGCTTAGGTTGGCAGGGGGCGGCTTCACCCCTCCACTTT. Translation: CASSLGWQGAASPLHF.

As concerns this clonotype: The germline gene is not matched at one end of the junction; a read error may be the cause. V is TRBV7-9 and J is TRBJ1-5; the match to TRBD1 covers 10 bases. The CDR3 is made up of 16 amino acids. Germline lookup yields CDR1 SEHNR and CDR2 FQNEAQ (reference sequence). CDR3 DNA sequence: TGTGTCAGCTCCACCTGGGACAGGGGACTTGAGCAGCCCCAGCATTTT. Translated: CVSSTWDRGLEQPQHF.

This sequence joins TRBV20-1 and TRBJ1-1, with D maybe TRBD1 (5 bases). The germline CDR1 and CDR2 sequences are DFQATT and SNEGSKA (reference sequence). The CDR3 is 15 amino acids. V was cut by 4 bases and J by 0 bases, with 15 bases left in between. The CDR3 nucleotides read TGCAGTGCTATTGGGGGTCCCACCATGAACACTGAAGCTTTCTTT. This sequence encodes CSAIGGPTMNTEAFF.

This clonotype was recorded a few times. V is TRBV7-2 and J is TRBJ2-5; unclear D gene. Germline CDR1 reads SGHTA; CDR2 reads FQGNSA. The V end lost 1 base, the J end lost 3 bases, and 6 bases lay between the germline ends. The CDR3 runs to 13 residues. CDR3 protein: CASSLDWKETQYF. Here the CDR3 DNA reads TGTGCCAGCAGCTTAGACTGGAAAGAGACCCAGTACTTC.

CDR3 nucleotide sequence: TGTGCCACCACGGGACAGATCGGACCGTACCAAGAGACCCAGTACTTC. As protein: CATTGQIGPYQETQYF. The chain recombines TRBV25-1 with TRBJ2-5; 7 nucleotides line up with TRBD1. CDR1 is MGHDK, CDR2 SYGVNS, per germline. V dropped 10 bases and J dropped 0; count of bases not matched to a gene: 14. The CDR3 length is 16 residues.

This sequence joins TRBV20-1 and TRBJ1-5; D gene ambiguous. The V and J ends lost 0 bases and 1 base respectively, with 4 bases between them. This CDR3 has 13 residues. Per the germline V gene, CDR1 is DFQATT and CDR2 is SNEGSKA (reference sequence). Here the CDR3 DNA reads TGCAGTGCTAGAGAGTACAGCAATCAGCCCCAGCATTTT. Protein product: CSAREYSNQPQHF.

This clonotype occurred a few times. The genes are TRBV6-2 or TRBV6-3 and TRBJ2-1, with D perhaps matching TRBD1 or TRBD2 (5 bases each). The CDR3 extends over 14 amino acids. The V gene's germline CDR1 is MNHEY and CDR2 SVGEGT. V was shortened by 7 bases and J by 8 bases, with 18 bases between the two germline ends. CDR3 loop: CASIHMGVGHEQFF. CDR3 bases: TGTGCCAGCATCCACATGGGGGTCGGGCATGAGCAGTTCTTC.

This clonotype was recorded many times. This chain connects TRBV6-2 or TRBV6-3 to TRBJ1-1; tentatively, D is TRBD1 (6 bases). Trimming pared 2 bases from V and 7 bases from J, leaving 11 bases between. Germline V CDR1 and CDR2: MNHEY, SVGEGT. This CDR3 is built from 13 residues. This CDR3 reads CASSYATGFEAFF. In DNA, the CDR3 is TGTGCCAGCAGTTACGCCACAGGGTTTGAAGCTTTCTTT.

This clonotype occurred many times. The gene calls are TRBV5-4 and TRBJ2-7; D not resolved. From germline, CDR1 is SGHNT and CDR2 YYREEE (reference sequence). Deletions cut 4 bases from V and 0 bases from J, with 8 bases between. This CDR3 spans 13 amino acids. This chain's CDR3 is CASSLASSYEQYF. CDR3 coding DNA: TGTGCCAGCAGCCTCGCCAGCTCCTACGAGCAGTACTTC.